This T cell receptor beta chain originates from a study of cytomegalovirus exposure and HLA in healthy donors. Primers included in the PCR were 60 Vbeta and 13 Jbeta primers. The data were produced by immunoSEQ multiplex PCR, yet TCRdb's version contains in-frame clones alone and is incomplete. Among 150,000 to 200,000 clones listed, over 65% were seen once. As to this clone: Its target is not known. The CDR3 carries no conserved terminal phenylalanine or tryptophan, so it likely arises from a read error.

General study results and limits: Listed as cytomegalovirus-associated were 150 or so TCR beta chains.

The sequenced sample was PBMCs. This clonotype originated in a middle-aged woman in good health and CMV-seropositive.

The CDR3 bases are TGCAGCGTTGAAGATTCAGGACAGCCGAGGTATGGCTACACCCTC. Translation: CSVEDSGQPRYGYTL. The J gene is TRBJ1-2, the V gene TRBV29-1, with a weak D call TRBD1 (6 bases). The CDR3 covers 15 residues. Trimming cost V 0 bases and J 5 bases, with 16 bases left between them. The V gene's germline CDR1 is SQVTM and CDR2 ANQGSEA.